A single sample is the source of the 8 T cell receptor beta chains below, sequenced in a study of blood T cells in healthy people across ages. Through a sample-barcoded 5' primer and a J-beta primer mix, a second PCR was run for about 6 to 11 cycles. TCRdb used MiXCR to reprocess the 5' RACE reads, holding one entry per CDR3 protein. The sample lists 730,000 or so distinct CDR3 sequences; approximately 40% were seen once. The material sequenced was blood. These TCRs come from a man at least 80 years old in good health.

The chain combines TRBV7-2 with TRBJ2-4, with 10 bases that match TRBD2. The closer fit of TRBJ2-7 to the DNA end suggests the J call may be wrong. CDR3 length: 16 amino acids. The germline V gene has CDR1 SGHTA and CDR2 FQGNSA. The CDR3 is CASSLATSGQSYEQYF. The DNA for the CDR3 is TGTGCCAGCAGCTTAGCGACTAGCGGGCAATCCTACGAGCAGTACTTC.

The gene calls are TRBV6-2 or TRBV6-3 and TRBJ2-5; D ambiguous. Germline V gene data show CDR1 as MNHEY and CDR2 as SVGEGT. The CDR3 has 15 residues. V shed 2 bases and J shed 11 bases, with 21 bases lying between them. CDR3 residues: CASSYDRVVSNEQYF. In DNA form, the CDR3 reads TGTGCCAGCAGTTACGATCGGGTAGTTAGCAATGAGCAGTACTTC.

This chain joins TRBV20-1 and TRBJ2-7; no definite D call. This CDR3 has 14 amino acids. Between the trimmed V and J ends, which lost 0 bases and 2 bases, there was a span of 11 bases. Per the germline V gene, CDR1 is DFQATT and CDR2 is SNEGSKA (reference sequence). CDR3 protein: CSARDVRQPYEQYF. The CDR3 DNA sequence: TGCAGTGCTAGAGATGTGCGGCAGCCCTACGAGCAGTACTTC.

The chain carries TRBV5-8 and TRBJ2-5, with TRBD1 as a possible D gene (6 bases). The J call may be faulty, since TRBJ2-7 better matches the DNA end. The CDR3 has 14 residues. The germline CDR1 and CDR2 sequences are SGHTS and YDEGEE. The CDR3, as DNA: TGTGCCAGCAGCTCCCTCCAGGGGAGCGACGAGCAGTACTTC. Its translation: CASSSLQGSDEQYF.

This clonotype was recorded a few times. The gene calls are TRBV7-6 and TRBJ2-5; TRBD2 matches at 8 bases. The CDR3 consists of 16 residues. Germline loops: CDR1 SGHVS, CDR2 FNYEAQ. J gave up 2 bases and V 0 bases, and 5 bases lay outside the gene matches. Written as DNA, the CDR3 is TGTGCCAGCAGCTTAGCGCGGGCGGGGGGACAAGAGACCCAGTACTTC. Its translation: CASSLARAGGQETQYF.

This chain links TRBV28 with TRBJ2-7; the D is unclear. Per the germline V gene, CDR1 is MDHEN and CDR2 is SYDVKM. The CDR3 is made up of 13 amino acids. Trimming removed 3 bases from V and 4 bases from J, with 10 bases in between. CDR3 DNA sequence: TGTGCCAGCAGTTTTTTTAGCAGTTACGAGCAGTACTTC. Its protein is CASSFFSSYEQYF.

In its sample, this clonotype was seen a few times. The V call is TRBV7-2, the J call TRBJ2-7; D is possibly TRBD2 (5 bases). The CDR3 runs to 12 residues. The V end lost 5 bases, the J end lost 7 bases, and 12 bases lay between the germline ends. Germline V gives CDR1 SGHTA, CDR2 FQGNSA. CDR3 loop: CASSTLGGEQYF. CDR3 in DNA: TGTGCCAGCAGCACGTTAGGAGGTGAGCAGTACTTC.

This clonotype turned up a few times. The genes are TRBV2 and TRBJ2-5, with 8 bases lining up with TRBD1. This CDR3 has 15 amino acids. Germline V lookup: CDR1 SNHLY, CDR2 FYNNEI. J was trimmed by 7 bases and V by 3 bases; bases with no gene match: 10. CDR3 DNA: TGTGCCAGCAGTGATTTCCCGACAGGGGCGGCGACCCAGTACTTC. Amino acids: CASSDFPTGAATQYF.